The sequence of this TCR beta chain was determined in a study of T-cell memory formation after mild COVID-19. Study-wide background: TCR clustering was largely donor specific. General study results and limits: The second-wave clones peaking on day 37 were not confirmed as SARS-CoV-2-specific.

TCRalpha and TCRbeta libraries used 5'RACE with constant-segment primers and UMIs. TCRdb used MiXCR to reprocess the 5' RACE reads, holding one entry per CDR3 protein. Seen here are roughly 220,000 distinct CDR3 sequences, about 9.2% observed once, and the top ten hold 3% to 4.5%. This clonotype was counted at least ten times. Its target is unknown. The V segment lost 1 base and the J segment 8 bases; nucleotides outside the gene matches: 8. Germline V CDR1 and CDR2: LGHDT, YNNKEL (reference sequence). The length of the CDR3 is 16 residues. The receptor's source is a man younger than 35 who had mild COVID-19 (a few samples of this study predate the infection). Cell type and time point are not known. The V call is TRBV3-1, the J call TRBJ2-1; the match to TRBD2 covers 10 bases. Sample: PBMCs or a T cell subset sorted from them (not recorded which). CDR3 nucleotide sequence: TGTGCCAGCAGCCAAGCGAACCTAGCGGGGGCGGATGAGCAGTTCTTC. Translation gives CASSQANLAGADEQFF.